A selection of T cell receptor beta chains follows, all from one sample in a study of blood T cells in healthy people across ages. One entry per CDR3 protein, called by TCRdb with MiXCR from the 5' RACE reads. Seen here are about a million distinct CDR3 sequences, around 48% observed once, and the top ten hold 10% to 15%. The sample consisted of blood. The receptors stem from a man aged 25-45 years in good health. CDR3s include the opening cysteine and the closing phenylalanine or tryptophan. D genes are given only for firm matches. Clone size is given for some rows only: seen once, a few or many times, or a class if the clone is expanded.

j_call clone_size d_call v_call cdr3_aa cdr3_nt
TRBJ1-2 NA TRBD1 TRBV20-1 CSAGGTGGFRGYGYTF TGCAGTGCTGGTGGGACAGGGGGCTTCCGTGGCTATGGCTACACCTTC
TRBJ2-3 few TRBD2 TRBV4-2 CASSQELTSGTDTQYF TGTGCCAGCAGCCAGGAATTGACTAGCGGCACAGATACGCAGTATTTT
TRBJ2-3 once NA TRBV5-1 CASSSNSGDTQYF TGCGCCAGCAGCTCGAATAGTGGAGATACGCAGTATTTT
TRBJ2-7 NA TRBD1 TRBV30 CAWRGQGSYEQYF TGTGCCTGGAGGGGACAGGGGTCCTACGAGCAGTACTTC
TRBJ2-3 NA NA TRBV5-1 CASSLDESTTDTQYF TGCGCCAGCAGCTTGGATGAGTCTACTACCGATACGCAGTATTTT
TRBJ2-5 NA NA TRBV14 CASSLTVKETQYF TGTGCCAGCAGCCTCACAGTAAAAGAGACCCAGTACTTC
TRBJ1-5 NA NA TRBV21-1 CASRNVAGPYQPQHF TGTGCCAGCCGCAACGTTGCAGGGCCCTATCAGCCCCAGCATTTT
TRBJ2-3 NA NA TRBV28 CVSSLWGSTDTQYF TGTGTCAGCAGTTTATGGGGGAGCACAGATACGCAGTATTTT
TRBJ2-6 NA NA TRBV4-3 CASSLRRGSGANVLTF TGCGCCAGCAGCCTTAGGCGAGGATCTGGGGCCAACGTCCTGACTTTC
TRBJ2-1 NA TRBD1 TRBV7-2 CASSERQGLNNEQFF TGTGCCAGCAGCGAAAGACAGGGATTGAACAATGAGCAGTTCTTC
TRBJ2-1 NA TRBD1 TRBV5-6 CASSLEYRGYDNEQFF TGTGCCAGCAGCTTGGAGTACAGGGGCTATGACAATGAGCAGTTCTTC
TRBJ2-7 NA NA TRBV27 CASSGLQGSHEQYF TGTGCCAGCAGTGGGCTACAGGGTTCCCACGAGCAGTACTTC
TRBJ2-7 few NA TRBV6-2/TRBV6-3 CASSYGRGLYYEQYF TGTGCCAGCAGTTACGGGCGGGGGCTCTACTACGAGCAGTACTTC
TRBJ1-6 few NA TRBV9 CASSAQVGLESPLHF TGTGCCAGCAGCGCCCAGGTGGGGTTGGAGTCACCCCTCCACTTT
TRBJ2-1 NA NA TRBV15 CATSPPWGLATYNEQFF TGTGCCACCAGTCCCCCTTGGGGGCTAGCGACGTACAATGAGCAGTTCTTC
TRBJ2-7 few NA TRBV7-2 CASSLEPGPYEQYF TGTGCCAGCAGCTTAGAACCGGGGCCCTACGAGCAGTACTTC
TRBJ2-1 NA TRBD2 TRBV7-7 CASSASGDSYNEQFF TGTGCTAGCAGCGCTAGCGGGGACTCCTACAATGAGCAGTTCTTC
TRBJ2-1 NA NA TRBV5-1 CASSLASQGSYNEQFF TGCGCCAGCAGCTTGGCCTCGCAGGGGTCCTACAATGAGCAGTTCTTC
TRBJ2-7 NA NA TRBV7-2 CASSLREGGYEQYF TGTGCCAGCAGCTTAAGGGAAGGTGGCTACGAGCAGTACTTC
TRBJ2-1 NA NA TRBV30 CAWSTPESYNEQFF TGTGCCTGGAGTACTCCTGAGTCCTACAATGAGCAGTTCTTC
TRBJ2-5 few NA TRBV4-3 CASSPGTTFQETQYF TGCGCCAGCAGCCCTGGGACCACTTTCCAAGAGACCCAGTACTTC
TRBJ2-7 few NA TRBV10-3 CAISGYGQLPYEQYF TGTGCCATCAGTGGCTACGGTCAACTCCCCTACGAGCAGTACTTC
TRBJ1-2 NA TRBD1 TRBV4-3 CASSQDPLNPTGGGSYTF TGCGCCAGCAGCCAAGACCCTCTTAACCCGACAGGGGGAGGGAGCTACACCTTC
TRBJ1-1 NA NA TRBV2 CASSEGQRGGWTEAFF TGTGCCAGCAGTGAAGGGCAGCGGGGGGGTTGGACTGAAGCTTTCTTT
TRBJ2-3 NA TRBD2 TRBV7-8 CAGSRTSGGATDTQYF TGTGCCGGCAGCCGGACTAGCGGGGGAGCTACAGATACGCAGTATTTT
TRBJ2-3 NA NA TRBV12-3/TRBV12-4 CASSPLVSDTQYF TGTGCCAGCAGTCCCCTAGTGTCAGATACGCAGTATTTT
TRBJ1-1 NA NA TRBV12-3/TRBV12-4 CASRGLANTEAFF TGTGCCAGCAGAGGACTGGCGAACACTGAAGCTTTCTTT
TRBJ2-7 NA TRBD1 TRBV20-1 CSATTPGTGGYEQYF TGCAGTGCTACGACGCCCGGGACAGGAGGCTACGAGCAGTACTTC
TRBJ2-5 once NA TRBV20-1 CSARDGGGGTWQYF TGCAGTGCTAGAGATGGGGGTGGAGGGACTTGGCAGTACTTC
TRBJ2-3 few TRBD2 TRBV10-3 CAISSPSGGASTDTQYF TGTGCCATCAGTTCTCCTAGCGGGGGGGCTAGCACAGATACGCAGTATTTT
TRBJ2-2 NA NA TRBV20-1 CSASGGRGTGELFF TGCAGTGCTAGTGGGGGAAGGGGCACCGGGGAGCTGTTTTTT
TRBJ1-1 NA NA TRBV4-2 CASSQETTGPNTEAFF TGTGCCAGCAGCCAAGAGACAACAGGACCGAACACTGAAGCTTTCTTT
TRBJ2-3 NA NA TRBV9 CASSRMTDTQYF TGTGCCAGCAGCCGGATGACAGATACGCAGTATTTT
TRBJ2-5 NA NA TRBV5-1 CASREDQETQYF TGCGCCAGCAGGGAGGACCAAGAGACCCAGTACTTC
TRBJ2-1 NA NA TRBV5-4 CASSLDSASYNEQFF TGTGCCAGCAGCTTGGACAGTGCCTCCTACAATGAGCAGTTCTTC
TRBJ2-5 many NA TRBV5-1 CASSLNEPQETQYF TGCGCCAGCAGCTTGAACGAACCCCAAGAGACCCAGTACTTC
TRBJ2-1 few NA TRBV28 CASRLNEQFF TGTGCCAGCAGGTTGAATGAGCAGTTCTTC
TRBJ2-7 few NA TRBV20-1 CSARAPQRAYEQYF TGTAGTGCTAGAGCTCCGCAGAGGGCCTACGAGCAGTACTTC
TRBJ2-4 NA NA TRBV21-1 CASSAWVGLAKNIQYF TGTGCCAGCAGCGCTTGGGTGGGTCTAGCCAAAAACATTCAGTACTTC
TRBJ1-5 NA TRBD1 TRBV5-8 CASSFRTGSNQPRHF TGTGCCAGCAGCTTTCGGACAGGAAGCAATCAGCCCCGGCATTTT
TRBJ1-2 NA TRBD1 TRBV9 CASSVAGGIYGYTF TGTGCCAGCAGCGTAGCAGGGGGCATCTATGGCTACACCTTC
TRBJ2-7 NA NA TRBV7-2 CASSLTSIEQYF TGTGCCAGCAGCTTAACTAGTATCGAGCAGTACTTC
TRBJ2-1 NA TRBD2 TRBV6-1 CASSLRTSGGAGNEQFF TGTGCCAGCAGCCTCCGGACTAGCGGGGGGGCCGGGAATGAGCAGTTCTTC
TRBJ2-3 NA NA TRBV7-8 CASSLTPRVTDTQYF TGTGCCAGCAGCTTAACTCCCAGGGTCACAGATACGCAGTATTTT
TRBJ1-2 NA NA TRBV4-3 CASSPESAFRNYGYSF TGCGCCAGCAGCCCCGAATCGGCGTTTAGGAACTATGGCTACAGCTTC
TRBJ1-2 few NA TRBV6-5 CASSYSGHGIANYGYTF TGTGCCAGCAGTTACAGCGGGCACGGCATAGCTAACTATGGCTACACCTTC
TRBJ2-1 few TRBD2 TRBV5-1 CASSLGSGGPSSYNEQFF TGCGCCAGCAGCTTGGGTAGCGGGGGGCCGAGCTCCTACAATGAGCAGTTCTTC
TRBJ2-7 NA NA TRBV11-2 CASSLNNRAGEQYF TGTGCCAGCAGCTTGAATAACAGGGCGGGCGAGCAGTACTTC
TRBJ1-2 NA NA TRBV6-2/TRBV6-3 CASKPANYGYTF TGTGCCAGCAAACCGGCTAACTATGGCTACACCTTC
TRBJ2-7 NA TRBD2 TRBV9 CASSATQASGYEQYF TGTGCCAGCAGCGCGACTCAGGCTAGCGGTTACGAGCAGTACTTC
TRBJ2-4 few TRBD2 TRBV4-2 CASSQDGGTTVNRLAKNIQYF TGTGCCAGCAGCCAAGATGGCGGGACTACGGTGAACCGGCTAGCCAAAAACATTCAGTACTTC
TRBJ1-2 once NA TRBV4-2 CASSQAEGGKGANTF TGTGCCAGCAGCCAAGCAGAAGGAGGAAAGGGAGCTAACACCTTC
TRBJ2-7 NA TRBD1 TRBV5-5 CASSRTGAGLTSYEQYF TGTGCCAGCAGCCGGACAGGGGCTGGTTTAACGTCCTACGAGCAGTACTTC
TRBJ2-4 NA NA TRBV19 CASSMVGARNIQYF TGTGCCAGTAGTATGGTGGGGGCACGAAACATTCAGTACTTC
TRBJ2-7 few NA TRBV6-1 CASMRVRTHSSYEQYF TGTGCCAGCATGAGGGTCAGGACGCATAGCTCCTACGAGCAGTACTTC
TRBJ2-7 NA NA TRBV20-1 CSARGASDYEQYF TGCAGTGCTAGGGGCGCATCCGACTACGAGCAGTACTTC
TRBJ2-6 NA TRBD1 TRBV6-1 CASINRGRSGANVLTF TGTGCCAGCATTAACAGGGGTCGCTCTGGGGCCAACGTCCTGACTTTC